These T cell receptor beta chains were read from a single sample in a study of cytomegalovirus exposure and HLA in healthy donors. Only in-frame clones appear in the TCRdb table, and some are missing; sequencing was by immunoSEQ multiplex PCR. The table shows some 170,000 clones, with around 86% occurring only once. Sequencing was performed on PBMCs. These receptors all come from a man younger than 35 in good health and CMV-seropositive. Both conserved end residues are part of each CDR3. The D gene is left open where the match is weak. Size is omitted from some rows. Given values are once, few, many or a class for expanded clones.

CDR3 length | J gene | clone size | V gene | D gene | CDR3 DNA | CDR3 protein
13 | TRBJ1-5 | NA | TRBV7-9 | NA | TGTGCCAGCAGCTTCTCTAGCAATCAGCCCCAGCATTTT | CASSFSSNQPQHF
14 | TRBJ1-1 | NA | TRBV9 | NA | TGTGCCAGCAGCGTTCAGGGGAGGGACACTGAAGCTTTCTTT | CASSVQGRDTEAFF
15 | TRBJ1-4 | NA | TRBV4-1 | TRBD1 | TGCGCCAGCAGCCTTAATCAGGGGGCTGTTGAAAAACTGTTTTTT | CASSLNQGAVEKLFF
14 | TRBJ2-7 | NA | TRBV18 | TRBD1 | TGTGCCAGCTCACCACAGGACAGGGGGTACGAGCAGTACTTC | CASSPQDRGYEQYF
13 | TRBJ1-1 | NA | TRBV28 | NA | TGTGCCGGGACTTCGGGGTTGAACACTGAAGCTTTCTTT | CAGTSGLNTEAFF
14 | TRBJ2-2 | once | TRBV7-9 | TRBD1 | TGTGCCAGCAGCTTAAACAGGGGGCGGCGAGAGCTGTTTTTT | CASSLNRGRRELFF
13 | TRBJ2-7 | NA | TRBV5-1 | NA | TGCGCCAGCAGCTTGGCGGGAAACTACGAGCAGTACTTC | CASSLAGNYEQYF
13 | TRBJ1-2 | once | TRBV6-6 | TRBD1 | TGTGCCAGCAGTAGGACAGGGAACTATGGCTACACCTTC | CASSRTGNYGYTF
14 | TRBJ1-1 | NA | TRBV5-1 | NA | TGCGCCAGCAGCTTAGACAGGATGAACACTGAAGCTTTCTTT | CASSLDRMNTEAFF
17 | TRBJ1-6 | NA | TRBV7-2 | NA | TGTGCCAGCAGCTTAGAGGTCAGGGCCTTCTATAATTCACCCCTCCACTTT | CASSLEVRAFYNSPLHF